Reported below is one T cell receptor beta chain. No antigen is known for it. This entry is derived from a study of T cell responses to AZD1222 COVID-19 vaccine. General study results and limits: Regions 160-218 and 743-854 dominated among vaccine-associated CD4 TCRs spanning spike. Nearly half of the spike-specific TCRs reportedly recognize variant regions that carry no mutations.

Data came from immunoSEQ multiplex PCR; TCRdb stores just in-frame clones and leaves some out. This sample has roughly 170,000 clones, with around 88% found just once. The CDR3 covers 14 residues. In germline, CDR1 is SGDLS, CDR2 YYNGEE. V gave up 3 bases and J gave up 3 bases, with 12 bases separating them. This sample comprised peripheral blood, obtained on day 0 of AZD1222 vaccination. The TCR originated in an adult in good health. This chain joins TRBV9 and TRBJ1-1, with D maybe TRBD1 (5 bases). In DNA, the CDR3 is TGTGCCAGCAGCGCGACAGCCGATGACACTGAAGCTTTCTTT. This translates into CASSATADDTEAFF.